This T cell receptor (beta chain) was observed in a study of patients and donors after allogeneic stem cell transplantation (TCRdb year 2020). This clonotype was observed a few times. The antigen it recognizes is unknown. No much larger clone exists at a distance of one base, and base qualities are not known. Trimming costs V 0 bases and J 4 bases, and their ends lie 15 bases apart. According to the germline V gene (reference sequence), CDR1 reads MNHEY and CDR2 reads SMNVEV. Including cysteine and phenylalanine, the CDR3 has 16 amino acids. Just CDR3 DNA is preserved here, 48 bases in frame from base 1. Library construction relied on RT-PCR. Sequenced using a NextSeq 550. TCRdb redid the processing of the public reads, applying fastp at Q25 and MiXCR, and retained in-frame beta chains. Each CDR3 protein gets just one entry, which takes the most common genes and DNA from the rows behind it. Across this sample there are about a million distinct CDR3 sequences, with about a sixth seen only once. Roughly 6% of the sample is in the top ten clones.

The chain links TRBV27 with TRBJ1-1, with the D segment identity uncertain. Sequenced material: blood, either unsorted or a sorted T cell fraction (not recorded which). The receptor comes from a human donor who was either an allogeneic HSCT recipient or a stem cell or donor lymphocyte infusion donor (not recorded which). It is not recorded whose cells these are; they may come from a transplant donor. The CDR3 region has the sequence CASSLSGAGDGTEAFF. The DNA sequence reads TGTGCCAGCAGTTTATCGGGTGCCGGTGATGGCACTGAAGCTTTCTTT.